Sequencing of this T cell receptor beta chain was carried out in a study of shared clonotypes between healthy human individuals. Germline CDR1 and CDR2: MGHRA and YSYEKL. The CDR3 extends over 12 amino acids. The V and J ends lost 0 bases and 7 bases respectively, with 6 bases between them. The naive CD8 population came from CD45RO-negative cells selected for CCR7, without terminally differentiated effector memory CD45RA+ cells. Assay: immunoSEQ multiplex PCR; the TCRdb copy retains only in-frame clones and omits some. Altogether roughly 1,800,000 clones are present, about 94% being singletons, with the ten largest covering 1% to 1.5%.

Sequencing was carried out using naive CD8+ T cells sorted from blood. The chain joins TRBV4-1 to TRBJ1-1, with D uncertain. The TCR comes from a man in his late teens or twenties in good health. CDR3 protein: CASSQEGFEAFF. As DNA, the CDR3 is TGCGCCAGCAGCCAAGAGGGCTTTGAAGCTTTCTTT.